These 21 T cell receptor beta chains share one sample of origin, sequenced in a study of T cells in Graves' hyperthyroidism and ophthalmopathy. Authors of the study amplified TCR beta CDR3 regions from RNA transcripts. A first-round RT-PCR of the TCR CDR3 used the HTBI primer set. MiXCR was run by TCRdb on the multiplex PCR reads, yielding one entry per CDR3 protein. There are roughly 700,000 distinct CDR3 sequences in the sample; 12% to 15% occur only once, and about a tenth lies in the top ten. Sequenced sample: blood. These receptors originate from a woman between 18 and 29 years old with Graves' hyperthyroidism.

This clonotype was seen a few times. This rearrangement joins TRBV4-1 to TRBJ2-1, with D perhaps given as TRBD1 or TRBD2 (5 bases each). Germline loops: CDR1 MGHRA, CDR2 YSYEKL. Trimming removed 0 bases from V and 2 bases from J, with 11 bases in between. This CDR3 comprises 16 residues. The CDR3, as DNA: TGCGCCAGCAGCCAAGAGCCACGAGGGGCCTACAATGAGCAGTTCTTC. As protein: CASSQEPRGAYNEQFF.

The chain uses TRBV29-1 and TRBJ2-2, with D uncertain. Trimming left V 7 bases short and J 5 bases short, with 11 bases between. The CDR3 runs to 12 residues. Germline V gene sequence: CDR1 SQVTM, CDR2 ANQGSEA. The CDR3 spells CSAEPRTGELFF. The CDR3 DNA reads TGCAGCGCCGAACCGAGAACCGGGGAGCTGTTTTTT.

The chain has TRBV19 and TRBJ2-7; D might be TRBD2 (6 bases). The germline V and J ends were trimmed by 4 bases and 2 bases, with 18 bases remaining between them. The CDR3 sequence is 16 residues long. Germline V gives CDR1 LNHDA, CDR2 SQIVND (reference sequence). CDR3 region: CASSSPGSGNPYEQYF. In nucleotides, the CDR3 is TGTGCCAGTAGTAGCCCCGGGAGCGGCAACCCCTACGAGCAGTACTTC.

CDR3 protein: CASSQGQGHNEQFF. For the CDR3, the DNA is TGTGCCAGCAGCCAGGGACAGGGACACAATGAGCAGTTCTTC. This chain links TRBV5-6 with TRBJ2-1, with 9 bases fitting TRBD1. With V trimmed by 4 bases and J by 5 bases, 4 bases remained unmatched. CDR3 length equals 14 residues. Germline assignment: CDR1 SGHDT and CDR2 YYEEEE.

This clonotype was counted at least ten times. J is TRBJ1-2 and V is TRBV3-1, with D perhaps TRBD1 (5 bases). Deletions cut 0 bases from V and 0 bases from J, with 11 bases between. Germline lookup yields CDR1 LGHDT and CDR2 YNNKEL (reference sequence). The CDR3 runs to 16 residues. The CDR3 loop is CASSQDLGESNYGYTF. CDR3 sequence (DNA): TGTGCCAGCAGCCAAGATCTAGGGGAGTCTAACTATGGCTACACCTTC. The full variable domain, completed using reference TRBV3-1 and TRBJ1-2, is DTAVSQTPKYLVTQMGNDKSIKCEQNLGHDTMYWYKQDSKKFLKIMFSYNNKELIINETVPNRFSPKSPDKAHLNLHINSLELGDSAVYFCASSQDLGESNYGYTFGSGTRLTVV.

In its sample, this clonotype was seen once. With a much larger clone just one base away, this may be a read error. This sequence joins TRBV7-9 and TRBJ2-7; D is ambiguous. Per germline, CDR1 SEHNR and CDR2 FQNEAQ (reference sequence). The germline V and J ends were trimmed by 5 bases and 6 bases, with 14 bases remaining between them. This CDR3 has 13 residues. The CDR3 here is CASSQSIWGEQYF. The CDR3 DNA follows: TGTGCCAGCAGCCAATCCATATGGGGCGAGCAGTACTTC. Looking up the rest from reference TRBV7-9 and TRBJ2-7 gives the full variable domain: DTGVSQNPRHKITKRGQNVTFRCDPISEHNRLYWYRQTLGQGPEFLTYFQNEAQLEKSRLLSDRFSAERPKGSFSTLEIQRTEQGDSAMYLCASSQSIWGEQYFGPGTRLTVT.

This clonotype was observed a few times. The chain combines TRBV27 with TRBJ2-7; TRBD1 matches 8 bases. V dropped 8 bases and J dropped 5; count of bases not matched to a gene: 5. This CDR3 comprises 12 residues. Germline CDR1 reads MNHEY; CDR2 reads SMNVEV (reference sequence). The CDR3 is CASGQGLHEQYF. CDR3 bases: TGTGCCAGCGGACAGGGATTACACGAGCAGTACTTC.

The chain has TRBV7-2 and TRBJ2-5; no clear D gene. Per germline, CDR1 SGHTA and CDR2 FQGNSA. Trimming took off 0 bases at V and 2 bases at J, with 7 bases between the two ends. The CDR3 loop spans 14 amino acids. The CDR3 DNA reads as TGTGCCAGCAGCTTAGCAGTCTCACAAGAGACCCAGTACTTC. Amino acid sequence: CASSLAVSQETQYF.

Comment on this clonotype: It may be a read error: a sequence one base away is much more abundant. The chain joins TRBV7-2 to TRBJ1-1; tentative D call: TRBD1 (5 bases). Germline-derived CDR1 and CDR2 are SGHTA and FQGNSA. CDR3 length: 14 residues. Trimming took 4 bases from V and 0 from J, leaving 9 bases between them. In nucleotides, the CDR3 is TGTGCCAGCAGCTCGGGACCGATGAACACTGAAGCTTTCTTT. Translated, it gives CASSSGPMNTEAFF.

This clonotype has just a few counts. The chain recombines TRBV5-1 with TRBJ2-7; 9 bases fit TRBD1. The CDR3 is made up of 13 amino acids. Unmatched junction bases numbered 5, after V lost 4 bases and J lost 6 bases. The germline gives CDR1 SGHRS, CDR2 YFSETQ. The chain's CDR3 is CASSTGQGTEQYF. CDR3 coding DNA: TGCGCCAGCAGCACAGGACAGGGGACCGAGCAGTACTTC.

The chain uses TRBV24-1 and TRBJ1-5, with D maybe TRBD1 (6 bases). V lost 3 bases and J lost 7, with 18 bases in between. From germline, CDR1 is KGHDR and CDR2 SFDVKD. The CDR3 sequence is 16 residues long. The chain's CDR3 is CATSDTQGQGSQPQHF. The CDR3 region has the DNA TGTGCCACCAGTGATACCCAGGGGCAGGGATCACAGCCCCAGCATTTT.

This clonotype has more than one count but fewer than ten. The J gene is TRBJ2-2, the V gene TRBV27; D unresolved. The CDR3 has 13 amino acids. The germline CDR1 and CDR2 sequences are MNHEY and SMNVEV (reference sequence). With 5 bases removed from V and 5 bases from J, the gap between germline ends came to 9 bases. CDR3 coding DNA: TGTGCCAGCAGTACTTTTTGGACCGGGGAGCTGTTTTTT. Translating gives CASSTFWTGELFF.

The genes are TRBV20-1 and TRBJ2-2; the D gene is possibly TRBD2 (6 bases). Germline CDR1 is DFQATT and CDR2 is SNEGSKA (reference sequence). The CDR3 is made up of 18 amino acids. Trimming took 3 bases from V and 2 from J, leaving 22 bases between them. CDR3 loop: CSARVGISGRHNTGELFF. The CDR3, as DNA: TGCAGTGCTAGGGTGGGGATAAGCGGGCGGCACAACACCGGGGAGCTGTTTTTT.

This clonotype has a count of ten or more. The rearrangement joins TRBV7-8 to TRBJ2-1; D is perhaps TRBD2 (6 bases). V was pared by 1 base and J by 3 bases, with 13 bases between. Looked up from germline, CDR1 is SGHVS and CDR2 is FQNEAQ. CDR3 length equals 16 residues. CDR3 sequence (DNA): TGTGCCAGCAGCTTAGAGGTCGGGACTCTCTACAATGAGCAGTTCTTC. Its translation is CASSLEVGTLYNEQFF. The whole variable domain, remainder taken from reference TRBV7-8 and TRBJ2-1, is GAGVSQSPRYKVAKRGQDVALRCDPISGHVSLFWYQQALGQGPEFLTYFQNEAQLDKSGLPSDRFFAERPEGSVSTLKIQRTQQEDSAVYLCASSLEVGTLYNEQFFGPGTRLTVL.

The sample holds many counts of this clonotype. The genes are TRBV20-1 and TRBJ2-5, with TRBD2 matching 7 bases. In germline, CDR1 is DFQATT, CDR2 SNEGSKA (reference sequence). This CDR3 region has 13 residues. CDR3 bases: TGCAGCCGGGTTCACGCGGGAGAAGAGACCCAGTACTTC. Amino acids: CSRVHAGEETQYF.

This clonotype was picked up many times. The chain employs TRBV7-9 and TRBJ1-1; 7 positions match TRBD1. The ends lost 3 bases at V and 4 bases at J; junction bases unmatched: 8. Germline V lookup: CDR1 SEHNR, CDR2 FQNEAQ (reference sequence). This CDR3 spans 15 amino acids. The CDR3 region is CASSFPAGGSTEAFF. The CDR3 DNA reads TGTGCCAGCAGCTTTCCTGCAGGGGGATCCACTGAAGCTTTCTTT.

The sample holds many counts of this clonotype. This chain joins TRBV2 and TRBJ1-5; D uncertain. The V end lost 3 bases, the J end lost 9 bases, and 9 bases lay between the germline ends. This CDR3 region has 12 residues. Per germline, CDR1 SNHLY and CDR2 FYNNEI. CDR3 region: CASSESPGPQHF. CDR3 nucleotide sequence: TGTGCCAGCAGTGAGTCCCCGGGGCCCCAGCATTTT.

The chain links TRBV6-1 to TRBJ1-5; D is unresolved. There are 17 residues in the CDR3. The germline V and J ends were trimmed by 6 bases and 1 base, with 19 bases remaining between them. CDR1 is MNHNS, CDR2 SASEGT, per germline. CDR3 region: CASSRAQIGLSNQPQHF. DNA for the CDR3: TGTGCCAGCAGCCGTGCCCAGATAGGGTTAAGCAATCAGCCCCAGCATTTT.

In this sample, this clonotype turned up many times. This chain's CDR3 is CASSPWASQETQYF. The CDR3 DNA reads TGTGCCAGCAGCCCCTGGGCTAGCCAAGAGACCCAGTACTTC. The chain couples TRBV7-3 to TRBJ2-5; D is undetermined. The germline V and J ends were trimmed by 5 bases and 1 base, with 11 bases remaining between them. Germline CDR1 and CDR2: SGHTA and FQGTGA. The CDR3 contains 14 residues.

This clonotype was seen more than once but under ten times. This chain joins TRBV11-2 and TRBJ2-2, with a weak D call TRBD2 (6 bases). This CDR3 is 17 amino acids long. Trimming took 3 bases from V and 2 from J, leaving 16 bases between them. Germline CDR1 reads SGHAT; CDR2 reads FQNNGV. The CDR3: CASSFASGTYNTGELFF. CDR3 nucleotide sequence: TGTGCCAGCAGCTTCGCCTCCGGGACTTATAACACCGGGGAGCTGTTTTTT.

In its sample, this clonotype was seen a few times. This chain uses TRBV11-3 with TRBJ1-1, with TRBD1 matching 8 bases. V lost 4 bases, J lost 1 base, and 5 bases stayed unmatched. Per germline, CDR1 SGHNT and CDR2 YENEEA. The CDR3 is 15 amino acids. CDR3 loop: CASSSGGQANTEAFF. The CDR3 nucleotides are TGTGCCAGCAGCTCAGGGGGACAGGCGAACACTGAAGCTTTCTTT.